This T cell receptor beta chain comes out of a study of cytomegalovirus exposure and HLA in healthy donors. V lost 5 bases and J lost 0, with 14 bases in between. This CDR3 comprises 16 residues. CDR1 and CDR2 from the germline V gene are MNHNY and SVGAGI (reference sequence). Turning to this clone: The antigen is not known.

Whole-study findings and limits: With later analysis, a missense DCLRE1C variant became linked to TCR beta V- and J-gene trimming. Sequencing probably produced one cluster of sequence variants that were highly shared. Several of the most significant clusters appeared, in a later analysis, to be linked to common viral pathogens. Apart from CMV serostatus, no immune exposure information was available.

In the PCR, 60 Vbeta and 13 Jbeta primers were used. Assay: immunoSEQ multiplex PCR; the TCRdb copy retains only in-frame clones and omits some. This table holds about 170,000 clones, roughly four fifths found once. The specimen was PBMCs. This sequence originates from a man between 18 and 29 years old in good health and CMV-seronegative. The genes are TRBV6-6 and TRBJ1-5; D gene ambiguous. CDR3 residues: CASSTRQASSNQPQHF. The CDR3 nucleotides are TGTGCCAGCAGTACCAGGCAGGCCAGTAGCAATCAGCCCCAGCATTTT.